This T cell receptor (beta chain) appears in the sequencing data of a study of control samples from healthy donors and cancer patients (dated by TCRdb to the early 2020s). Its CDR3 holds 17 amino acids, cysteine through phenylalanine. The entry retains the CDR3 DNA only, 51 bases that are in frame from base 1. CDR1 and CDR2 are read off the germline V gene (reference sequence) as LGHDT and YNNKEL. Germline trimming amounts to 4 bases on V and 5 bases on J, with 10 as the count of junction bases outside the gene matches. Receptor libraries were prepared by the immunoSEQ multiplex PCR assay. In TCRdb, the immuneACCESS table is reduced to in-frame sequences with V and J assigned. These tables do not hold every clone; where another copy was compared, an unresolved V gene accounts for under half, and the others remain unexplained. This sample gives about 130,000 clones in total; roughly 90% of them show up just once. About 7.9% of the sample rests with the top ten.

In the case of this clone: Its recognized antigen is unknown. There are no base qualities to consult, and no much larger clone falls within one base.

The TCR originated in a man in his fifties with head and neck cancer. Sequenced: PBMCs. Here the chain combines TRBV3-1 (or the pseudogene TRBV3-2) and TRBJ2-1; the junction holds 11 bases that match TRBD2. The nucleotides are TGTGCCAGCAGCCCCAGCCCACTAGCGGGAGAGGACAATGAGCAGTTCTTC. The translation is CASSPSPLAGEDNEQFF.